The 22 T cell receptor beta chains reported below all come from one sample, sequenced in a study of shared clonotypes between healthy human individuals. Measured with immunoSEQ multiplex PCR; TCRdb has only the in-frame clones, and not every one. The repertoire has millions of clones, about 93% of them found once; the top ten carry about 1.5%. Naive CD8 cells, CD45RO-negative and positively selected for CCR7, excluded terminally differentiated effector memory CD45RA+ cells. The sample comprised naive CD8+ T cells from PBMCs. These receptors originate from a man younger than 35 in good health. Some clones in this sample may be carry-over from other donors' samples.

The chain has TRBV9 and TRBJ1-2; D remains ambiguous. The CDR3 loop spans 15 amino acids. The germline CDR1 and CDR2 sequences are SGDLS and YYNGEE. V lost 3 bases and J 6 bases, leaving 18 bases between the germline ends. The CDR3, as DNA: TGTGCCAGCAGCGGATACGTTGGATCCGTTGATGGCTACACCTTC. It yields the protein CASSGYVGSVDGYTF.

The chain links TRBV21-1 to TRBJ2-3; whether TRBD2, the table's D call, matches the DNA was not checked. TRBV21-1 is a known pseudogene. CDR3 length: 16 residues. This CDR3 is CASPRLSAGGSYTQYF. The DNA for the CDR3 is TGTGCCAGCCCAAGGCTCTCGGCGGGAGGTTCGTATACGCAGTATTTT.

J is TRBJ2-1 and V is TRBV5-6, with 7 bases matching TRBD2. Germline lookup yields CDR1 SGHDT and CDR2 YYEEEE. Germline trimming cut 2 bases from V and 5 bases from J; bases unmatched to any gene: 4. This CDR3 has 14 residues. The chain's CDR3 is CASSFPSGNNEQFF. CDR3 DNA sequence: TGTGCCAGCAGCTTTCCTAGCGGAAACAATGAGCAGTTCTTC.

The chain joins TRBV27 to TRBJ1-2; TRBD1 is a possible D gene (6 bases). Trimming removed 6 bases from V and 8 bases from J, with 16 bases in between. This CDR3 is built from 13 residues. Germline assignment: CDR1 MNHEY and CDR2 SMNVEV (reference sequence). For the CDR3, the DNA is TGTGCCAGCAGCTTCGGGGGGCCGGAGGGCTACACCTTC. It translates to CASSFGGPEGYTF.

This sequence joins TRBV5-8 and TRBJ2-7; D may correspond to TRBD1 or TRBD2 (5 bases each). There are 14 residues in the CDR3. Trimming removed 3 bases from V and 5 bases from J, with 15 bases in between. CDR1 and CDR2 (germline): SGHTS, YDEGEE. The CDR3 DNA sequence: TGTGCCAGCAGCTCGGGGCGCCAGGTCGACGAGCAGTACTTC. Translated, it gives CASSSGRQVDEQYF.

This clone came up a few times. This sequence joins TRBV9 and TRBJ1-1; the D is unclear. Trimming shortened V by 3 bases and J by 1 base, and 10 bases separated the two germline ends. In germline, CDR1 is SGDLS, CDR2 YYNGEE. The CDR3 spans 14 residues. The CDR3 loop reads CASSDNDPNTEAFF. The CDR3, as DNA: TGTGCCAGCAGCGACAATGACCCGAACACTGAAGCTTTCTTT.

Here the CDR3 reads CASSYAAENTGELFF. The CDR3 nucleotides read TGTGCCAGCAGTTACGCGGCGGAAAACACCGGGGAGCTGTTTTTT. This chain links TRBV6-5 with TRBJ2-2; D is ambiguous. With 2 bases removed from V and 2 bases from J, the gap between germline ends came to 9 bases. This CDR3 spans 15 amino acids. Germline V gene sequence: CDR1 MNHEY, CDR2 SVGAGI.

This clone was observed a single time. This sample also contains other DNA sequences that code for the same CDR3. V gene TRBV7-9 combines with J gene TRBJ2-7; 8 positions agree with TRBD1. This CDR3 is built from 13 residues. Germline values: CDR1 SEHNR, CDR2 FQNEAQ (reference sequence). Trimming cost V 4 bases and J 5 bases; bases outside gene matches: 4. The CDR3 coding sequence is TGTGCCAGCAGCTCGGACAGGGCCCACGAGCAGTACTTC. Protein: CASSSDRAHEQYF.

The chain links TRBV9 to TRBJ1-1; D possibly corresponds to TRBD1 (5 bases). Germline values: CDR1 SGDLS, CDR2 YYNGEE. V was shortened by 3 bases and J by 2 bases, with 20 bases between the two germline ends. This CDR3 has 17 residues. CDR3 amino acids: CASSDRDPPFINTEAFF. CDR3 bases: TGTGCCAGCAGCGACCGGGACCCACCTTTCATTAACACTGAAGCTTTCTTT.

The chain employs TRBV2 and TRBJ2-7, with TRBD1 identical over 10 bases. Germline V gene sequence: CDR1 SNHLY, CDR2 FYNNEI. The V and J ends lost 6 bases and 13 bases, in that order; junction bases with no gene match: 15. The CDR3 spans 14 residues. The CDR3, as DNA: TGTGCCAGCAGGGGGACAGGGGAGCCCCATTACTACTACTTC. Translation gives CASRGTGEPHYYYF. The full variable domain, with the rest looked up from reference TRBV2 and TRBJ2-7, is EPEVTQTPSHQVTQMGQEVILRCVPISNHLYFYWYRQILGQKVEFLVSFYNNEISEKSEIFDDQFSVERPDGSNFTLKIRSTKLEDSAMYFCASRGTGEPHYYYFGPGTRLTVT.

The chain has TRBV6-5 and TRBJ1-1; D gene uncertain. V was cut by 5 bases and J by 4 bases, with 8 bases left in between. CDR1 is MNHEY, CDR2 SVGAGI, per germline. This CDR3 has 12 residues. The CDR3 coding sequence is TGTGCCAGCAGTCACCCAATCACTGAAGCTTTCTTT. It is translated as CASSHPITEAFF.

V is TRBV15 and J is TRBJ2-7; no firm D call. Germline V gene lookup returns CDR1 LNHNV and CDR2 YYDKDF (reference sequence). The ends were cut back, 1 base at V and 3 bases at J, with 4 bases in the middle. There are 12 residues in the CDR3. The CDR3 reads CATSRGYYEQYF. CDR3 DNA: TGTGCCACCAGCAGAGGTTACTACGAGCAGTACTTC.

The V gene is TRBV4-3, the J gene TRBJ2-5; D ambiguous. Germline CDR1 reads LGHNA; CDR2 reads YSLEER. Trimming pared 0 bases from V and 1 base from J, leaving 12 bases between. The CDR3 sequence is 16 residues long. The CDR3 DNA reads as TGCGCCAGCAGCCAAGAAAGAAACAGCCCCCAAGAGACCCAGTACTTC. It is translated as CASSQERNSPQETQYF.

This clone occurred once. The chain uses TRBV11-2 and TRBJ2-7, with D maybe TRBD1 (5 bases). Germline lookup yields CDR1 SGHAT and CDR2 FQNNGV. Trimming left V 7 bases short and J 3 bases short, with 19 bases between. The CDR3 runs to 15 residues. In DNA, the CDR3 is TGTGCCAGCACCCTGGGGCTAACCCAGAACTACGAGCAGTACTTC. Amino acid sequence: CASTLGLTQNYEQYF.

The chain joins TRBV15 to TRBJ2-3, with TRBD2 matching 9 bases. This CDR3 is 19 amino acids long. CDR1 LNHNV and CDR2 YYDKDF come from the germline V gene (reference sequence). V dropped 1 base and J dropped 2; count of bases not matched to a gene: 13. CDR3 sequence reads: CATSRVLVEREAFTDTQYF. In nucleotides, the CDR3 is TGTGCCACCAGCAGAGTTTTGGTCGAGCGGGAGGCCTTCACAGATACGCAGTATTTT.

The chain has TRBV7-9 and TRBJ2-1; 9 bases are shared with TRBD1. V gave up 4 bases and J gave up 3 bases; unmatched junction bases: 4. The CDR3 has 15 residues. Germline-derived CDR1 and CDR2 are SEHNR and FQNEAQ (reference sequence). CDR3: CASSSGTGSYNEQFF. The CDR3, as DNA: TGTGCCAGCAGCTCGGGGACAGGGAGCTACAATGAGCAGTTCTTC.

The chain carries TRBV28 and TRBJ1-3; D remains ambiguous. Germline CDR1 and CDR2: MDHEN and SYDVKM. The CDR3 runs to 13 residues. V lost 5 bases, J lost 4 bases, and 9 bases lay in between. DNA of the CDR3: TGTGCCAGCAGTCTTGCGCAAGGAAACACCATATATTTT. The encoded protein is CASSLAQGNTIYF.

Comments on this clone: Other DNA sequences in this sample translate to the same CDR3. V and J are TRBV19 and TRBJ1-1, with 7 bases fitting TRBD1. Germline V gene lookup returns CDR1 LNHDA and CDR2 SQIVND (reference sequence). V shed 10 bases and J 1 base; nucleotides not matched to a gene: 3. The CDR3 loop spans 12 amino acids. CDR3 sequence: CATRTGNTEAFF. In DNA form, the CDR3 reads TGTGCCACTAGGACAGGGAACACTGAAGCTTTCTTT.

The V gene is TRBV7-9, the J gene TRBJ2-1, with a tentative D call TRBD1 (6 bases). The CDR3 is made up of 15 amino acids. CDR1 is SEHNR, CDR2 FQNEAQ, per germline (reference sequence). With 7 bases removed from V and 4 bases from J, the gap between germline ends came to 17 bases. The CDR3 DNA reads as TGTGCCAGCAACCATCCCGGGACACCTTACAATGAGCAGTTCTTC. Encoded protein: CASNHPGTPYNEQFF.

The chain joins TRBV6-5 to TRBJ1-1, with D unclear. V lost 2 bases and J 4 bases, leaving 14 bases between the germline ends. Germline V gives CDR1 MNHEY, CDR2 SVGAGI. The CDR3 spans 15 residues. CDR3 loop: CASSYPVEGGTEAFF. The CDR3 nucleotides are TGTGCCAGCAGTTACCCTGTGGAGGGCGGCACTGAAGCTTTCTTT.

The chain is built from TRBV5-6 and TRBJ1-1; D remains ambiguous. Trimming took 0 bases from V and 0 from J, leaving 9 bases between them. Germline CDR1 SGHDT, CDR2 YYEEEE. The CDR3 totals 15 residues. Written as DNA, the CDR3 is TGTGCCAGCAGCTTGGGGCGGTCCATGAACACTGAAGCTTTCTTT. This sequence encodes CASSLGRSMNTEAFF.

Remarks on this clone: Other nucleotide sequences from this sample produce the same CDR3. The rearrangement links TRBV28 to TRBJ1-2; D possibly corresponds to TRBD1 (5 bases). Germline V CDR1 and CDR2: MDHEN, SYDVKM. The CDR3 runs to 14 residues. V was trimmed by 3 bases and J by 4 bases, leaving 12 bases between them. The CDR3 DNA reads TGTGCCAGCAGTTTTCAGGGACCACTCTATGGCTACACCTTC. It encodes CASSFQGPLYGYTF.